This T cell receptor beta chain appears in the sequencing data of a study of OX40 agonist ivuxolimab in advanced cancers. Sequencing was performed with immunoSEQ multiplex PCR; in TCRdb, only in-frame clones are kept and a portion is missing. The sample includes some 44,000 clones, 70% to 90% seen only once; the top ten take 0.35% to 0.45%. The sequencing used CD4+ or CD8+ T cells sorted from blood, collected in a trial of the OX40 agonist ivuxolimab. This sequence was found in an adult with an advanced solid tumor such as melanoma, head and neck, liver or kidney cancer.

The CDR3 protein is CAHGPDTSYEQYF. CDR3 bases: TGTGCCCACGGCCCAGACACCTCCTACGAGCAGTACTTC. This chain links TRBV27 with TRBJ2-5, with D unclear. The DNA end favors TRBJ2-7, so the J call may be wrong. Germline V gene data show CDR1 as MNHEY and CDR2 as SMNVEV (reference sequence). There are 13 residues in the CDR3.